This T cell receptor beta chain emerged from a study of blood T cell repertoires in COVID-19. Under the authors' procedure: Reference gene primer amplification yielded estimated nucleated cell counts. The protocol was immunoSEQ multiplex PCR, while the TCRdb copy is restricted to in-frame clones and leaves out a portion. V and J calls and clone size follow that table, whereas D and trimming were derived from the DNA. The table lists 200,000 to 300,000 clones, about 91% of them singletons. Participant ages covered 18 to 89 years across 25 or so US areas. J lost 5 bases, V lost 3 bases, and 6 bases had no gene match. Germline CDR1 and CDR2: LNHDA and SQIVND (reference sequence). CDR3 length: 15 amino acids.

Specimen: PBMCs or T cells enriched from blood (not recorded which). This receptor was taken from a woman aged 25 to 39 with acute COVID-19. The chain links TRBV19 to TRBJ2-1; 8 bases agree with TRBD1. This chain's CDR3 is CASSILTGEDNEQFF. CDR3 sequence (DNA): TGTGCCAGTAGTATCTTGACAGGGGAGGACAATGAGCAGTTCTTC.